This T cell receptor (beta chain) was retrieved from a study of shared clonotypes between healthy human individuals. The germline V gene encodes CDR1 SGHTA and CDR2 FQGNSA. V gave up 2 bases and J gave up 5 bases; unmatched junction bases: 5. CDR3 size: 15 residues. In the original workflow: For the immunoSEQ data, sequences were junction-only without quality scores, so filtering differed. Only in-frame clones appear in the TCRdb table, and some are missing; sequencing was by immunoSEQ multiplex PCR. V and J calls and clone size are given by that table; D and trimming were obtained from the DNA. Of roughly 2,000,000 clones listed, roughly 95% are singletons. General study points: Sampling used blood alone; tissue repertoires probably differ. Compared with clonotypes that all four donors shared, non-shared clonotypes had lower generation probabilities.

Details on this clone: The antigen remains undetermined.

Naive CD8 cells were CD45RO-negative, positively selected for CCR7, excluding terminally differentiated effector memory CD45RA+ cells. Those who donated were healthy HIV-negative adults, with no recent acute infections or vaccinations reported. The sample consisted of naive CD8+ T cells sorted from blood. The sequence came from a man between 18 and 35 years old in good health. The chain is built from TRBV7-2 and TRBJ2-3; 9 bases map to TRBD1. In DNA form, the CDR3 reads TGTGCCAGCAGCTTAATCGTGACAGGGGGAGATACGCAGTATTTT. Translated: CASSLIVTGGDTQYF.